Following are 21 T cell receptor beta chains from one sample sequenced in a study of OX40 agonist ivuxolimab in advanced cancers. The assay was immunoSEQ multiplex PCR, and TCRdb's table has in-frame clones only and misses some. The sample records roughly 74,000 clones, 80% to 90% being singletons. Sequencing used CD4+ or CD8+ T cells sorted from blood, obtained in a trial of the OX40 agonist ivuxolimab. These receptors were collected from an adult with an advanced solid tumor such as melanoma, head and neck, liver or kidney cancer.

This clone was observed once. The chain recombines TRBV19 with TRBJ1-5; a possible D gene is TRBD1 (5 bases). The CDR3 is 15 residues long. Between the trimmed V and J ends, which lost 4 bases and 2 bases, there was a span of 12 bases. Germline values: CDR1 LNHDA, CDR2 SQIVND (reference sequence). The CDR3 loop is CASSRSQGGNQPQHF. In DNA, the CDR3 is TGTGCCAGTAGTAGGAGTCAGGGTGGCAATCAGCCCCAGCATTTT.

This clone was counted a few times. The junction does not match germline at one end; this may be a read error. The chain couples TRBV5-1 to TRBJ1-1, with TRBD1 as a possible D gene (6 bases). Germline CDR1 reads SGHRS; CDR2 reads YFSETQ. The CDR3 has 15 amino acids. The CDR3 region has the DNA TGCGCCAGCAGTTTGGGAGGGGGAGGGGATACTGAAGCTTTCTTT. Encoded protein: CASSLGGGGDTEAFF.

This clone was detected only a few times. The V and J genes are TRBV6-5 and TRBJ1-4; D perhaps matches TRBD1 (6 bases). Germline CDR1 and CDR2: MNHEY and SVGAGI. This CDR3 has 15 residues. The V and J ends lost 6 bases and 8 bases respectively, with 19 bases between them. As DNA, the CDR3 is TGTGCCAGCAGGAGAGCCCAGGGGTTAGAGGAAAAACTGTTTTTT. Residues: CASRRAQGLEEKLFF.

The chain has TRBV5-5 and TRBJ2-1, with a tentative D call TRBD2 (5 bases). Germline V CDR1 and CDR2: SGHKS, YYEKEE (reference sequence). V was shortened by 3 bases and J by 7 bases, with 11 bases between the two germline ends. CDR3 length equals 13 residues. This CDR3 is CASSSLSGNEQFF. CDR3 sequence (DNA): TGTGCCAGCAGCTCCCTTTCGGGGAATGAGCAGTTCTTC.

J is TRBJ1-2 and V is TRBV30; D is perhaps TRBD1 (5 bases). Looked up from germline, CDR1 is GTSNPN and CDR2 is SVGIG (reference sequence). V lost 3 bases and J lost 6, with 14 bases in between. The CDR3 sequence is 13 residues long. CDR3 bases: TGTGCCTGGAGCCGGTGGGGCTTGAATGGCTACACCTTC. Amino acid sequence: CAWSRWGLNGYTF.

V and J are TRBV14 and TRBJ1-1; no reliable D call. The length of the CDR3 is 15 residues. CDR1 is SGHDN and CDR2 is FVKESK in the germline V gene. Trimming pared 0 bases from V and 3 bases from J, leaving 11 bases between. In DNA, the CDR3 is TGTGCCAGCAGCCAAGAGTTTTGGAGCGACACTGAAGCTTTCTTT. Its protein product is CASSQEFWSDTEAFF.

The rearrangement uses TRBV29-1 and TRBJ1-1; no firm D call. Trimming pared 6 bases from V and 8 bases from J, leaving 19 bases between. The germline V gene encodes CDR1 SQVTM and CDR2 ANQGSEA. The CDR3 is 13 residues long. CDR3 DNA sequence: TGCAGCGTCACCCCACAGAGGTTCATGGAAGCTTTCTTT. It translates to CSVTPQRFMEAFF.

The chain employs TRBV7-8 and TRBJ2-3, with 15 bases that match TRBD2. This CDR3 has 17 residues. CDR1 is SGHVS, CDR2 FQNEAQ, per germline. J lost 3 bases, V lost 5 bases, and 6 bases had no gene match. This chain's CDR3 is CASSPHGTSGRTDTQYF. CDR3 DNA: TGTGCCAGCAGCCCTCATGGGACTAGCGGGAGGACAGATACGCAGTATTTT. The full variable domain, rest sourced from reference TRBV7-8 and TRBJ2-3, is GAGVSQSPRYKVAKRGQDVALRCDPISGHVSLFWYQQALGQGPEFLTYFQNEAQLDKSGLPSDRFFAERPEGSVSTLKIQRTQQEDSAVYLCASSPHGTSGRTDTQYFGPGTRLTVL.

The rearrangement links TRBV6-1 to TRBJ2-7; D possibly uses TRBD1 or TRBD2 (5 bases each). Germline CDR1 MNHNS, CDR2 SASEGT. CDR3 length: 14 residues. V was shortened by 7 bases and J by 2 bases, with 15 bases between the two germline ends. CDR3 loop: CASKGTEGPYEQYF. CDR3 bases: TGTGCCAGCAAAGGGACCGAAGGCCCCTACGAGCAGTACTTC.

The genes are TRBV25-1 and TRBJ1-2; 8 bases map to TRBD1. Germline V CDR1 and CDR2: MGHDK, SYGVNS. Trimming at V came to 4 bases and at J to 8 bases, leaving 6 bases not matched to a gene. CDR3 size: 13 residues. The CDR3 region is CASSGTGFGGYTF. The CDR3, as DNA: TGTGCCAGCAGTGGGACAGGGTTCGGAGGCTACACCTTC.

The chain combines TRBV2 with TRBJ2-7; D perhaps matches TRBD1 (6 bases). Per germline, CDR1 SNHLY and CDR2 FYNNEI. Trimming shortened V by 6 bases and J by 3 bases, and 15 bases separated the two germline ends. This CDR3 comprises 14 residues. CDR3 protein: CASRGAYDLYEQYF. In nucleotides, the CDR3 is TGTGCCAGCAGGGGGGCTTATGACCTCTACGAGCAGTACTTC.

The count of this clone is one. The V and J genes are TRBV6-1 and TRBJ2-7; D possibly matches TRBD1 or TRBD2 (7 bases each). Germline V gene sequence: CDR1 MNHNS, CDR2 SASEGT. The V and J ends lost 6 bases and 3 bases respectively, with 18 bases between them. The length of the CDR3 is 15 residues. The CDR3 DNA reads TGTGCCAGCAGGGTGACAGGGAGCGGGATCTACGAGCAGTACTTC. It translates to CASRVTGSGIYEQYF.

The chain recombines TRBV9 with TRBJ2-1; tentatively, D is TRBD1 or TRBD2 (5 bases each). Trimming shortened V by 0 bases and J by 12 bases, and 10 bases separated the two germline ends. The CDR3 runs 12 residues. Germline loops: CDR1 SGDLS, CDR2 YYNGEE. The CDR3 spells CASSVEGSGQFF. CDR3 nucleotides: TGTGCCAGCAGCGTAGAGGGGAGCGGGCAGTTCTTC.

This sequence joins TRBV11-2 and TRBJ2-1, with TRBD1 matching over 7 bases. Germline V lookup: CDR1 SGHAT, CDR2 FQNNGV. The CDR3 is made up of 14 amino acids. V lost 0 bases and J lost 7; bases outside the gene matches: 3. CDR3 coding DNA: TGTGCCAGCAGCTTAGATCGACAGGGAAATGAGCAGTTCTTC. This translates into CASSLDRQGNEQFF.

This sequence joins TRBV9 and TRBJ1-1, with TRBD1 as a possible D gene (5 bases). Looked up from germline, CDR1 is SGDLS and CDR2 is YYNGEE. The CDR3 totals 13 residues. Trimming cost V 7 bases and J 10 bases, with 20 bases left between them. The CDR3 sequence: CASSTDSFGGAFF. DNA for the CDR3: TGTGCCAGCTCCACTGACAGTTTCGGGGGAGCTTTCTTT.

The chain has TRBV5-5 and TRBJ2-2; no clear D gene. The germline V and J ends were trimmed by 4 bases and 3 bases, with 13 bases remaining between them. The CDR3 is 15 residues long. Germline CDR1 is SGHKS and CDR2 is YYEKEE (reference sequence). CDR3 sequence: CASSLPTDYTGELFF. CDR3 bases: TGTGCCAGCAGCCTACCTACGGATTACACCGGGGAGCTGTTTTTT.

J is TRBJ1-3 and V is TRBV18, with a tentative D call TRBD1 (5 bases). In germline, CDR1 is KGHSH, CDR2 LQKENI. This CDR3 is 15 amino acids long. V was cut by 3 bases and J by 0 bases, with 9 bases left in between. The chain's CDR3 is CASSPSGFSGNTIYF. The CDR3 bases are TGTGCCAGCTCACCCTCAGGGTTCTCTGGAAACACCATATATTTT. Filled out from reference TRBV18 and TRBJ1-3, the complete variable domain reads NAGVMQNPRHLVRRRGQEARLRCSPMKGHSHVYWYRQLPEEGLKFMVYLQKENIIDESGMPKERFSAEFPKEGPSILRIQQVVRGDSAAYFCASSPSGFSGNTIYFGEGSWLTVV.

The DNA for the CDR3 is TGTGCCAGCAAGAGCCCGGCCCGCACAGATACGCAGTATTTT. As protein: CASKSPARTDTQYF. V gene TRBV6-5 combines with J gene TRBJ2-3; D unclear. The germline V gene encodes CDR1 MNHEY and CDR2 SVGAGI. V was cut by 7 bases and J by 1 base, with 12 bases left in between. This CDR3 spans 14 amino acids.

CDR3 bases: TGCGCCAGCGGAACGGGGTCGAACACCGGGGAGCTGTTTTTT. Translating it yields CASGTGSNTGELFF. The chain employs TRBV5-1 and TRBJ2-2; D may be TRBD2 (5 bases). The CDR3 runs to 14 residues. The germline V and J ends were trimmed by 7 bases and 0 bases, with 10 bases remaining between them. Germline CDR1 reads SGHRS; CDR2 reads YFSETQ.

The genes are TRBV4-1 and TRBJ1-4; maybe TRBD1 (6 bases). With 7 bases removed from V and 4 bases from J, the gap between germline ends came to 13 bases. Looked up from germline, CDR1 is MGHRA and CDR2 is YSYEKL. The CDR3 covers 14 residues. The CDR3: CASKGDVYNEKLFF. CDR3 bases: TGCGCCAGCAAGGGGGACGTCTATAATGAAAAACTGTTTTTT.

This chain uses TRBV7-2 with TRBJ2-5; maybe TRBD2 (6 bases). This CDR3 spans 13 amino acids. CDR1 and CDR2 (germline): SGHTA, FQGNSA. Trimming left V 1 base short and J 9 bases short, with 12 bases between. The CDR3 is CASSLEGREPQYF. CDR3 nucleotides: TGTGCCAGCAGCTTAGAGGGTCGGGAGCCCCAGTACTTC.